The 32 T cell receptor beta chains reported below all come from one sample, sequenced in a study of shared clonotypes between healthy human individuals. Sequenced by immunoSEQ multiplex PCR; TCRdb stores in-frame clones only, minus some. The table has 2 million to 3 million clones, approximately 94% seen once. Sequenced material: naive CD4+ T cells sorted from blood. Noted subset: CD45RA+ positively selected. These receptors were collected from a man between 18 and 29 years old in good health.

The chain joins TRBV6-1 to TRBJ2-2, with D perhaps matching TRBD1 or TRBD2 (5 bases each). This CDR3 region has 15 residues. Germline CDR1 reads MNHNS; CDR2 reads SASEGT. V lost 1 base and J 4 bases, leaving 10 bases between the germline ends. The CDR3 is CASSEGGAGTGELFF. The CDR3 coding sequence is TGTGCCAGCAGTGAAGGGGGCGCGGGCACCGGGGAGCTGTTTTTT.

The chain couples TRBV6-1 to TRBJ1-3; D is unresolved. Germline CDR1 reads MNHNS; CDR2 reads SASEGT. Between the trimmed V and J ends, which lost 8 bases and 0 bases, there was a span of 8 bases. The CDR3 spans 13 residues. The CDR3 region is CASRGLSGNTIYF. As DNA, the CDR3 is TGTGCCAGCCGAGGCCTCTCTGGAAACACCATATATTTT.

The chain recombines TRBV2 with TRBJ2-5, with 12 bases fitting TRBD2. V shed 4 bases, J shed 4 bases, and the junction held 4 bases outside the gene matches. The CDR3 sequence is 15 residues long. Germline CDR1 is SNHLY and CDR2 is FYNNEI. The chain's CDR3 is CASSGLAGERETQYF. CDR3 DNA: TGTGCCAGCAGTGGACTAGCGGGAGAACGAGAGACCCAGTACTTC. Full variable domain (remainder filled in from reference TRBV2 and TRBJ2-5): EPEVTQTPSHQVTQMGQEVILRCVPISNHLYFYWYRQILGQKVEFLVSFYNNEISEKSEIFDDQFSVERPDGSNFTLKIRSTKLEDSAMYFCASSGLAGERETQYFGPGTRLLVL.

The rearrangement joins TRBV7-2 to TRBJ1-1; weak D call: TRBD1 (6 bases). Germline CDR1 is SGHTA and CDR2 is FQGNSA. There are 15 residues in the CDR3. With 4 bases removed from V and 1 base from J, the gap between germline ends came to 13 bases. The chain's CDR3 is CASSSQDRRNTEAFF. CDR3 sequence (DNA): TGTGCCAGCAGCTCCCAGGACAGAAGGAACACTGAAGCTTTCTTT.

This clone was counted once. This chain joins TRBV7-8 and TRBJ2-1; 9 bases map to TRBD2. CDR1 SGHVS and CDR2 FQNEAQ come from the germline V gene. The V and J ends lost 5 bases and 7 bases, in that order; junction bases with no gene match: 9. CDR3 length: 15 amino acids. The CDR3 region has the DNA TGTGCCAGCAGCCCCTCCTGGCTAGCGGGAAATGAGCAGTTCTTC. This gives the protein CASSPSWLAGNEQFF.

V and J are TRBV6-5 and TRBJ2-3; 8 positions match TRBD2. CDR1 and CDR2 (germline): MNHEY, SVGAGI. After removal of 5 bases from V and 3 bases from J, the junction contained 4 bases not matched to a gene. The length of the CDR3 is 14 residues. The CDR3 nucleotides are TGTGCCAGCAGTACGGGGGGGGGAACAGATACGCAGTATTTT. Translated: CASSTGGGTDTQYF.

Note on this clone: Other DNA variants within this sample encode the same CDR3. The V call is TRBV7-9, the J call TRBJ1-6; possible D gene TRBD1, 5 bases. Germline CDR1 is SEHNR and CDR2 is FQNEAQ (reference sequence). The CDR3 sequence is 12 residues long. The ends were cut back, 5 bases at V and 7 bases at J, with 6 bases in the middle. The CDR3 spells CASSRDNSPLHF. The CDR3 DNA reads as TGTGCCAGCAGCAGGGACAATTCACCCCTCCACTTT. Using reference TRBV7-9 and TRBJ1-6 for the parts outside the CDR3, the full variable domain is DTGVSQNPRHKITKRGQNVTFRCDPISEHNRLYWYRQTLGQGPEFLTYFQNEAQLEKSRLLSDRFSAERPKGSFSTLEIQRTEQGDSAMYLCASSRDNSPLHFGNGTRLTVT.

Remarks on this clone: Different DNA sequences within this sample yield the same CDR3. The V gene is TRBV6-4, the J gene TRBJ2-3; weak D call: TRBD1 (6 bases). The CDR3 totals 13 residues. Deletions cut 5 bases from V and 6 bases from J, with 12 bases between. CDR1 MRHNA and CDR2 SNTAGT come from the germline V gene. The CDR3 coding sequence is TGTGCCAGCAGTAGAGATAGGGGGGATACGCAGTATTTT. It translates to CASSRDRGDTQYF.

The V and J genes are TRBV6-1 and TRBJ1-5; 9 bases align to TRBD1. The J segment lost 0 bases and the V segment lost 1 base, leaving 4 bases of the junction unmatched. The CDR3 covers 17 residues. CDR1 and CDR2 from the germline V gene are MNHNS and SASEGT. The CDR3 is CASSEGTGGLSNQPQHF. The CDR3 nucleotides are TGTGCCAGCAGTGAAGGTACAGGGGGCCTTAGCAATCAGCCCCAGCATTTT.

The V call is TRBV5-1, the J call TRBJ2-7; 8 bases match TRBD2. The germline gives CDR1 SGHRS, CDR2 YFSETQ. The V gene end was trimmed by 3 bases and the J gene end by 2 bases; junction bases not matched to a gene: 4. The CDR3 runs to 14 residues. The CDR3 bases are TGCGCCAGCAGCTCGGTTAGCGGGACCTACGAGCAGTACTTC. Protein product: CASSSVSGTYEQYF.

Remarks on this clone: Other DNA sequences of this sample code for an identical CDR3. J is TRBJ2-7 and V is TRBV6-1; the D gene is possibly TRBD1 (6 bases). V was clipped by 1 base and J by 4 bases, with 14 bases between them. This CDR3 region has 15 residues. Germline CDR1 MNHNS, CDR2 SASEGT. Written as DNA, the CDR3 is TGTGCCAGCAGTGAAGGGGGGCAGGGGTCTTACGAGCAGTACTTC. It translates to CASSEGGQGSYEQYF.

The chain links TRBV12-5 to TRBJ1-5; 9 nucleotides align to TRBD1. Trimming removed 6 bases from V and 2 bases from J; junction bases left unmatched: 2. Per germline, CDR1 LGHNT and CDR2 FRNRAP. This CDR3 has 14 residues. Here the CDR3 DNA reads TGTGCTAGTGGCCGGACAGGGGGCAATCAGCCCCAGCATTTT. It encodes CASGRTGGNQPQHF. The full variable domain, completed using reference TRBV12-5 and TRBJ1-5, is DARVTQTPRHKVTEMGQEVTMRCQPILGHNTVFWYRQTMMQGLELLAYFRNRAPLDDSGMPKDRFSAEMPDATLATLKIQPSEPRDSAVYFCASGRTGGNQPQHFGDGTRLSIL.

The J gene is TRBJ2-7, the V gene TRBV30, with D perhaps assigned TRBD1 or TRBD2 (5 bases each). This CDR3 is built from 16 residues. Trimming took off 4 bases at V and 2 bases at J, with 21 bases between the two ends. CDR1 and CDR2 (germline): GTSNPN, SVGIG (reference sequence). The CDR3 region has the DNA TGTGCCTGGACGCCAAAGATTCCGGGGCTGACCTACGAGCAGTACTTC. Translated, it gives CAWTPKIPGLTYEQYF.

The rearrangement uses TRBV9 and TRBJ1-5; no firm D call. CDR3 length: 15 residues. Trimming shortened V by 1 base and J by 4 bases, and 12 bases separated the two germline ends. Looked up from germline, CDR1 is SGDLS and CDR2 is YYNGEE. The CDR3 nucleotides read TGTGCCAGCAGCGTACAGCCGGGGATGAATCAGCCCCAGCATTTT. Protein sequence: CASSVQPGMNQPQHF.

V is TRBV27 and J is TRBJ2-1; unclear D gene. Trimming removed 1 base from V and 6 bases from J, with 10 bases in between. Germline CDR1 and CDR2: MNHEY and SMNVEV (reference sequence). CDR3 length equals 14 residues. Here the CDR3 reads CASSLWLGSNEQFF. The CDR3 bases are TGTGCCAGCAGTTTATGGCTGGGAAGCAATGAGCAGTTCTTC.

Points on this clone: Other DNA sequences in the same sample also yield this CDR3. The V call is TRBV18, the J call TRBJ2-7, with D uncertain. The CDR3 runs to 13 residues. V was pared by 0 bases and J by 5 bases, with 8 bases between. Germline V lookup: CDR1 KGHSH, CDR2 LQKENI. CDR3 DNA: TGTGCCAGCTCACCACCGGCAGGCCACGAGCAGTACTTC. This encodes CASSPPAGHEQYF.

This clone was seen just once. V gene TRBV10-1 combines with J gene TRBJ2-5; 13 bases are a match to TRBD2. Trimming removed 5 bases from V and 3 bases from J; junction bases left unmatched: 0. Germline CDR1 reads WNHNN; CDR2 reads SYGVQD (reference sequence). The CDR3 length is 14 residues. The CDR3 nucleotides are TGCGCCAGCAGTACTAGCGGGAGGGAAGAGACCCAGTACTTC. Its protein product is CASSTSGREETQYF.

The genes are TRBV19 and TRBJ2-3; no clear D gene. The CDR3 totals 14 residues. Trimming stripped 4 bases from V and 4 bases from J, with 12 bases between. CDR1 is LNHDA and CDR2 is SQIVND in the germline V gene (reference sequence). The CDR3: CASSNTYTPDTQYF. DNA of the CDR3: TGTGCCAGTAGTAACACATATACACCAGATACGCAGTATTTT. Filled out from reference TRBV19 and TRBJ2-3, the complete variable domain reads DGGITQSPKYLFRKEGQNVTLSCEQNLNHDAMYWYRQDPGQGLRLIYYSQIVNDFQKGDIAEGYSVSREKKESFPLTVTSAQKNPTAFYLCASSNTYTPDTQYFGPGTRLTVL.

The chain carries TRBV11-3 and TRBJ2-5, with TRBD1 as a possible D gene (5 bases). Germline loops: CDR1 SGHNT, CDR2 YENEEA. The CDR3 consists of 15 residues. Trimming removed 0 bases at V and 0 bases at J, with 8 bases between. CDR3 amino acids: CASSLDRGNQETQYF. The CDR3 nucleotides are TGTGCCAGCAGCTTAGATAGGGGTAACCAAGAGACCCAGTACTTC.

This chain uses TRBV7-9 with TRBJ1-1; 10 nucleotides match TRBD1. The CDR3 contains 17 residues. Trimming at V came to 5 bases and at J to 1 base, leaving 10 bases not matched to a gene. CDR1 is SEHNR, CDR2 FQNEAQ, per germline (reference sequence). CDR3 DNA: TGTGCCAGCAGCCGAGGTGTCGGGACAGGGGAGAACACTGAAGCTTTCTTT. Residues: CASSRGVGTGENTEAFF.

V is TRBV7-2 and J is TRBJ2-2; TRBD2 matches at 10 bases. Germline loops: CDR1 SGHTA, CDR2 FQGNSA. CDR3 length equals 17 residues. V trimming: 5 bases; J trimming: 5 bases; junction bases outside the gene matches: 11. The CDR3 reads CASSPMKGLARTGELFF. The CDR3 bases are TGTGCCAGCAGCCCTATGAAGGGACTAGCGCGAACCGGGGAGCTGTTTTTT.

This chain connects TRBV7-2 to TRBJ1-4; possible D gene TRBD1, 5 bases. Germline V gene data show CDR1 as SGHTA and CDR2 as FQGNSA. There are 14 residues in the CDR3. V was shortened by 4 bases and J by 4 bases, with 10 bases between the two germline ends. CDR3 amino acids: CASSSQGLNEKLFF. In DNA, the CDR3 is TGTGCCAGCAGCTCCCAGGGACTTAATGAAAAACTGTTTTTT. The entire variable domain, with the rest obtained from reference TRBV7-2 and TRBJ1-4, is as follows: GAGVSQSPSNKVTEKGKDVELRCDPISGHTALYWYRQSLGQGLEFLIYFQGNSAPDKSGLPSDRFSAERTGGSVSTLTIQRTQQEDSAVYLCASSSQGLNEKLFFGSGTQLSVL.

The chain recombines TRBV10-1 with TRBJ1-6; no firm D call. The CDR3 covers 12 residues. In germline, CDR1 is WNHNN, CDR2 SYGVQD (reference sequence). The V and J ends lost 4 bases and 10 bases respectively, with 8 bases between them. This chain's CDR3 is CASSAPDSPLHF. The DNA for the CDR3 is TGCGCCAGCAGTGCTCCGGACTCACCCCTCCACTTT.

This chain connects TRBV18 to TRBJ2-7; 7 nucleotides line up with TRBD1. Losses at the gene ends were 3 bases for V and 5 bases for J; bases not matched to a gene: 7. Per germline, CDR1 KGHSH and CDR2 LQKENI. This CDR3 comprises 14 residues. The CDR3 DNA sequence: TGTGCCAGCTCACCGACAGGGACGTCCCACGAGCAGTACTTC. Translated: CASSPTGTSHEQYF.

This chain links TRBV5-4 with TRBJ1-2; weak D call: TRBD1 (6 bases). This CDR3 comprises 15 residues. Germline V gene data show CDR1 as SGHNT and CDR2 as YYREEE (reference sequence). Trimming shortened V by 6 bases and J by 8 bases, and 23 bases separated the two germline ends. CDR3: CASTPPGASHLGYTF. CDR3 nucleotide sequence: TGTGCCAGCACCCCTCCAGGGGCCTCCCACTTAGGCTACACCTTC.

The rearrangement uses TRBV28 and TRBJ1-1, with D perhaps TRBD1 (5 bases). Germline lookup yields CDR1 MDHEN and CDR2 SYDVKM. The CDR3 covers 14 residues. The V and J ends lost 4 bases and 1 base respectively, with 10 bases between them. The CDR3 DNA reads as TGTGCCAGCAGTTCGACCCAGGGGAACACTGAAGCTTTCTTT. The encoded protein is CASSSTQGNTEAFF.

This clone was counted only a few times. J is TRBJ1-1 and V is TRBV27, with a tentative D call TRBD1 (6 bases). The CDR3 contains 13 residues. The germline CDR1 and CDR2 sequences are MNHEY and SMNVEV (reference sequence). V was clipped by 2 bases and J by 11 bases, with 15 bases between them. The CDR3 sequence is CASSLRGDPEAFF. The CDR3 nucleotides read TGTGCCAGCAGTTTAAGGGGGGACCCGGAGGCTTTCTTT.

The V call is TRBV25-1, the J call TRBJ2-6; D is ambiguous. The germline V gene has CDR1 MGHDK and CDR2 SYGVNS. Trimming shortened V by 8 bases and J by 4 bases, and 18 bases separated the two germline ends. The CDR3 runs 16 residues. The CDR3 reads CASSTRRRSGANVLTF. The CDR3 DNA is TGTGCCAGCTCCACGCGTCGCCGGTCAGGGGCCAACGTCCTGACTTTC.

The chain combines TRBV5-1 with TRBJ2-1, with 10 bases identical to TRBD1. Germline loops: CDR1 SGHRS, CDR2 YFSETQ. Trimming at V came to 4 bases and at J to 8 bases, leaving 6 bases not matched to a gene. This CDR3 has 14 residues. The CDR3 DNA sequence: TGCGCCAGCAGCACCGGGACAGGGGTCCATGAGCAGTTCTTC. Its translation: CASSTGTGVHEQFF.

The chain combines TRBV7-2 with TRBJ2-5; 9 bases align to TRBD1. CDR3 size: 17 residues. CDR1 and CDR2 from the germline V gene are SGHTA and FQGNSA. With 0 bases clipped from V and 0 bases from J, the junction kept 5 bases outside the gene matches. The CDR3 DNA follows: TGTGCCAGCAGCTTAGCGCGGGGGACAGGGTACCAAGAGACCCAGTACTTC. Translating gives CASSLARGTGYQETQYF.

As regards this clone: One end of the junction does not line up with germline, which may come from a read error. The CDR3 bases are TGTGCTAGCAGACAGCGAGGACAGGGGGGTAGTGTACGGACTGAAGCTTTCTTT. Its translation: CASRQRGQGGSVRTEAFF. The V and J genes are TRBV7-7 and TRBJ1-1; 10 nucleotides agree with TRBD1. The CDR3 length is 18 residues. Looked up from germline, CDR1 is SSHAT and CDR2 is FNYEAQ (reference sequence).

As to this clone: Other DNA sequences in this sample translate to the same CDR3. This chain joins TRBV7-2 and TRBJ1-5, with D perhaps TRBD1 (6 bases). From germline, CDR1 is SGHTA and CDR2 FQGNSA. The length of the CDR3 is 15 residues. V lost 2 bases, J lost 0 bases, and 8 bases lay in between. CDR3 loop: CASSLQGSSNQPQHF. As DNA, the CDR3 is TGTGCCAGCAGCTTACAGGGGAGTAGCAATCAGCCCCAGCATTTT.